The 25 T cell receptor beta chains reported below all come from one sample, sequenced in a study of blood T cell repertoires in COVID-19. The data were produced by immunoSEQ multiplex PCR, yet TCRdb's version contains in-frame clones alone and is incomplete. The sample shows 260,000 or so clones, 83% of them seen only once. The sequencing input was PBMCs or T cells enriched from blood (not recorded which). These receptor sequences come from a woman aged 40-49 years who had been exposed to COVID-19.

The chain is built from TRBV13 and TRBJ2-3, with 10 nucleotides matching TRBD1. Germline lookup yields CDR1 PRHDT and CDR2 FYEKMQ (reference sequence). Germline trimming cut 3 bases from V and 3 bases from J; bases unmatched to any gene: 3. CDR3 length: 15 residues. The CDR3 region has the DNA TGTGCCAGCAGCTTCAGGACAGGGGGGACAGATACGCAGTATTTT. As protein: CASSFRTGGTDTQYF.

The V and J genes are TRBV28 and TRBJ1-3; D may be TRBD1 (6 bases). V was cut by 6 bases and J by 0 bases, with 15 bases left in between. In germline, CDR1 is MDHEN, CDR2 SYDVKM. The CDR3 has 16 residues. The CDR3 loop is CASSSYGQTSGNTIYF. CDR3 in DNA: TGTGCCAGCAGCTCATATGGACAGACCTCTGGAAACACCATATATTTT.

The chain employs TRBV5-1 and TRBJ1-5; D is possibly TRBD1 (6 bases). CDR3 size: 15 residues. Germline CDR1 is SGHRS and CDR2 is YFSETQ. The ends were cut back, 1 base at V and 7 bases at J, with 15 bases in the middle. CDR3 DNA sequence: TGCGCCAGCAGCTTGTGGGGGGGCTTAGGGCAGCCCCAGCATTTT. This encodes CASSLWGGLGQPQHF. The complete variable domain, with remaining parts taken from reference TRBV5-1 and TRBJ1-5, reads KAGVTQTPRYLIKTRGQQVTLSCSPISGHRSVSWYQQTPGQGLQFLFEYFSETQRNKGNFPGRFSGRQFSNSRSEMNVSTLELGDSALYLCASSLWGGLGQPQHFGDGTRLSIL.

The CDR3 coding sequence is TGTGCCAGCACGGCCGGGACAGGGCCCAATGAGCAGTTCTTC. It translates to CASTAGTGPNEQFF. The gene calls are TRBV6-5 and TRBJ2-1; TRBD1 agrees at 9 bases. This CDR3 contains 14 residues. V lost 7 bases, J lost 6 bases, and 7 bases stayed unmatched. CDR1 is MNHEY and CDR2 is SVGAGI in the germline V gene.

This chain joins TRBV7-9 and TRBJ2-7; 11 bases align to TRBD1. V was clipped by 4 bases and J by 9 bases; unmatched bases: 8. CDR1 is SEHNR, CDR2 FQNEAQ, per germline (reference sequence). This CDR3 is built from 14 residues. DNA for the CDR3: TGTGCCAGCAGCTCCGGGACAGGGGGAACAGGGCAGTACTTC. Translating it yields CASSSGTGGTGQYF.

This clone is a singleton in its sample. The identical CDR3 is also encoded by other nucleotide sequences in the sample. The V and J genes are TRBV3-1 (or the pseudogene TRBV3-2) and TRBJ2-7; possibly TRBD1 for D (5 bases). The V end was cut by 1 base, the J end by 0 bases, with 13 bases between. In germline, CDR1 is LGHDT, CDR2 YNNKEL (reference sequence). The CDR3 sequence is 16 residues long. CDR3: CASSQVSGKSSYEQYF. The DNA for the CDR3 is TGTGCCAGCAGCCAAGTGTCAGGGAAAAGCTCCTACGAGCAGTACTTC.

This chain uses TRBV12-3 or TRBV12-4 with TRBJ1-1; D gene unclear. Trimming shortened V by 7 bases and J by 2 bases, and 11 bases separated the two germline ends. The CDR3 is 13 residues long. The CDR3 is CASTPNLNTEAFF. The CDR3 DNA follows: TGTGCCAGCACCCCAAATCTAAACACTGAAGCTTTCTTT.

The chain has TRBV18 and TRBJ1-2, with a tentative D call TRBD1 (5 bases). Deletions cut 6 bases from V and 7 bases from J, with 15 bases between. This CDR3 comprises 13 residues. The germline CDR1 and CDR2 sequences are KGHSH and LQKENI. The CDR3: CASSPSRDFGYTF. Here the CDR3 DNA reads TGTGCCAGCTCGCCCTCCAGGGATTTTGGCTACACCTTC.

This clone was detected a few times. V is TRBV5-8 and J is TRBJ1-1; no clear D gene. The V end was cut by 4 bases, the J end by 9 bases, with 7 bases between. Germline CDR1 SGHTS, CDR2 YDEGEE. CDR3 length: 10 amino acids. The CDR3 DNA reads as TGTGCCAGCAGCGGACTCCAAGCTTTCTTT. Its protein product is CASSGLQAFF.

As concerns this clone: The same CDR3 also results from other DNA sequences found in this sample. The chain couples TRBV28 to TRBJ1-1; D unresolved. Trimming stripped 3 bases from V and 1 base from J, with 6 bases between. From germline, CDR1 is MDHEN and CDR2 SYDVKM. This CDR3 has 13 residues. The CDR3 loop reads CASSLPGNTEAFF. The CDR3 coding sequence is TGTGCCAGCAGTTTGCCAGGGAACACTGAAGCTTTCTTT.

The J gene is TRBJ2-4, the V gene TRBV19; no definite D call. V gave up 7 bases and J gave up 1 base, with 11 bases separating them. CDR1 LNHDA and CDR2 SQIVND come from the germline V gene (reference sequence). The CDR3 consists of 14 residues. The CDR3 is CASNSPTAKNIQYF. The CDR3 nucleotides are TGTGCCAGTAACTCGCCTACGGCCAAAAACATTCAGTACTTC.

The chain carries TRBV2 and TRBJ1-2; D gene uncertain. This CDR3 spans 14 amino acids. Deletions cut 5 bases from V and 3 bases from J, with 13 bases between. In germline, CDR1 is SNHLY, CDR2 FYNNEI. The CDR3 protein is CASSLVESDYGYTF. The CDR3 coding sequence is TGTGCCAGCAGTCTGGTGGAGTCTGACTATGGCTACACCTTC.

This chain joins TRBV5-1 and TRBJ2-3, with TRBD2 matching over 12 bases. CDR3 length: 15 residues. Germline V gene lookup returns CDR1 SGHRS and CDR2 YFSETQ. V lost 9 bases, J lost 2 bases, and 7 bases stayed unmatched. CDR3 DNA sequence: TGCGCCACAACTCTAGCGGGGGGGTTCACAGATACGCAGTATTTT. Its translation: CATTLAGGFTDTQYF.

This clone came up a few times. The genes are TRBV15 and TRBJ1-2; 7 bases agree with TRBD1. The V and J ends lost 3 bases and 8 bases, in that order; junction bases with no gene match: 9. This CDR3 spans 14 amino acids. Germline values: CDR1 LNHNV, CDR2 YYDKDF (reference sequence). The CDR3 sequence: CATSSRSTGVGYTF. The CDR3 DNA sequence: TGTGCCACCAGCAGCCGATCAACAGGGGTCGGCTACACCTTC.

The chain combines TRBV19 with TRBJ1-5; D is uncertain. Per the germline V gene, CDR1 is LNHDA and CDR2 is SQIVND (reference sequence). Trimming stripped 1 base from V and 4 bases from J, with 5 bases between. The CDR3 is 13 amino acids. CDR3 nucleotide sequence: TGTGCCAGTAGTATAGCCGGGAATCAGCCCCAGCATTTT. Its translation: CASSIAGNQPQHF.

The chain couples TRBV2 to TRBJ2-7; the D gene is possibly TRBD1 (5 bases). This CDR3 contains 12 residues. V lost 8 bases and J 3 bases, leaving 11 bases between the germline ends. Germline loops: CDR1 SNHLY, CDR2 FYNNEI. The CDR3 coding sequence is TGTGCCAGCGGGGCGCGAAGCTACGAGCAGTACTTC. The encoded protein is CASGARSYEQYF.

The genes are TRBV6-5 and TRBJ2-2; no clear D. V was trimmed by 5 bases and J by 8 bases, leaving 9 bases between them. CDR1 MNHEY and CDR2 SVGAGI come from the germline V gene. The CDR3 spans 12 residues. The CDR3 sequence: CASSTVKGELFF. The DNA for the CDR3 is TGTGCCAGCAGTACAGTAAAAGGGGAGCTGTTTTTT.

This rearrangement joins TRBV3-1 (or the pseudogene TRBV3-2) to TRBJ1-2, with a tentative D call TRBD1 (5 bases). This CDR3 spans 12 amino acids. V shed 4 bases and J shed 13 bases, with 16 bases lying between them. Germline V gene lookup returns CDR1 LGHDT and CDR2 YNNKEL (reference sequence). CDR3 DNA sequence: TGTGCCAGCAGCCGGGACCGTGAGGAGGGCACCTTC. This encodes CASSRDREEGTF.

V is TRBV19 and J is TRBJ2-3, with 9 bases matching TRBD1. Germline CDR1 and CDR2: LNHDA and SQIVND (reference sequence). This CDR3 contains 14 residues. Trimming cost V 7 bases and J 0 bases; bases outside gene matches: 2. The CDR3 DNA reads as TGTGCCAGTAAGGGACAGGGCAGCACAGATACGCAGTATTTT. Amino acid sequence: CASKGQGSTDTQYF.

This clone was detected only a few times. The chain carries TRBV19 and TRBJ1-2; TRBD1 agrees at 7 bases. The V and J ends lost 5 bases and 2 bases, in that order; junction bases with no gene match: 8. Germline loops: CDR1 LNHDA, CDR2 SQIVND (reference sequence). The CDR3 contains 15 residues. CDR3 nucleotide sequence: TGTGCCAGTAGTCCTGGACAGGCGAGGAACTATGGCTACACCTTC. Translation gives CASSPGQARNYGYTF.

This clone appeared a few times. The gene calls are TRBV24-1 and TRBJ2-7, with 15 bases identical to TRBD2. Germline CDR1 is KGHDR and CDR2 is SFDVKD. V shed 5 bases, J shed 2 bases, and the junction held 3 bases outside the gene matches. This CDR3 contains 16 residues. Here the CDR3 DNA reads TGTGCCACCAGTGGGACTAGCGGGGGGGGCACCTACGAGCAGTACTTC. This encodes CATSGTSGGGTYEQYF.

A single count supports this clone. The chain employs TRBV5-4 and TRBJ2-7; 12 bases align to TRBD1. V trimming: 0 bases; J trimming: 6 bases; junction bases outside the gene matches: 7. Looked up from germline, CDR1 is SGHNT and CDR2 is YYREEE (reference sequence). The CDR3 extends over 16 amino acids. The CDR3 protein is CASSLGRDRGRGEQYF. CDR3 coding DNA: TGTGCCAGCAGCTTGGGGAGGGACAGGGGGCGAGGCGAGCAGTACTTC. Variable domain in full (rest from reference TRBV5-4 and TRBJ2-7): ETGVTQSPTHLIKTRGQQVTLRCSSQSGHNTVSWYQQALGQGPQFIFQYYREEENGRGNFPPRFSGLQFPNYSSELNVNALELDDSALYLCASSLGRDRGRGEQYFGPGTRLTVT.

The chain joins TRBV2 to TRBJ2-1, with D maybe TRBD2 (5 bases). From germline, CDR1 is SNHLY and CDR2 FYNNEI. V gave up 2 bases and J gave up 2 bases, with 13 bases separating them. The CDR3 has 16 residues. The CDR3 here is CASSERSGWAYNEQFF. The CDR3 DNA reads as TGTGCCAGCAGTGAAAGATCGGGGTGGGCCTACAATGAGCAGTTCTTC.

This chain connects TRBV7-3 to TRBJ2-3; the D gene is possibly TRBD1 (5 bases). The CDR3 contains 15 residues. Germline CDR1 reads SGHTA; CDR2 reads FQGTGA. Trimming cost V 5 bases and J 0 bases, with 12 bases left between them. Written as DNA, the CDR3 is TGTGCCAGCAGCCCCACAGGAGCCAGCACAGATACGCAGTATTTT. Translation gives CASSPTGASTDTQYF.

The chain has TRBV5-1 and TRBJ1-5, with a tentative D call TRBD1 (5 bases). Germline V lookup: CDR1 SGHRS, CDR2 YFSETQ. V was pared by 0 bases and J by 6 bases, with 13 bases between. This CDR3 is built from 15 residues. In DNA form, the CDR3 reads TGCGCCAGCAGCTTGGCCGCGGGGCTGGGTCAGCCCCAGCATTTT. It translates to CASSLAAGLGQPQHF. The full variable domain, with the rest looked up from reference TRBV5-1 and TRBJ1-5, is KAGVTQTPRYLIKTRGQQVTLSCSPISGHRSVSWYQQTPGQGLQFLFEYFSETQRNKGNFPGRFSGRQFSNSRSEMNVSTLELGDSALYLCASSLAAGLGQPQHFGDGTRLSIL.